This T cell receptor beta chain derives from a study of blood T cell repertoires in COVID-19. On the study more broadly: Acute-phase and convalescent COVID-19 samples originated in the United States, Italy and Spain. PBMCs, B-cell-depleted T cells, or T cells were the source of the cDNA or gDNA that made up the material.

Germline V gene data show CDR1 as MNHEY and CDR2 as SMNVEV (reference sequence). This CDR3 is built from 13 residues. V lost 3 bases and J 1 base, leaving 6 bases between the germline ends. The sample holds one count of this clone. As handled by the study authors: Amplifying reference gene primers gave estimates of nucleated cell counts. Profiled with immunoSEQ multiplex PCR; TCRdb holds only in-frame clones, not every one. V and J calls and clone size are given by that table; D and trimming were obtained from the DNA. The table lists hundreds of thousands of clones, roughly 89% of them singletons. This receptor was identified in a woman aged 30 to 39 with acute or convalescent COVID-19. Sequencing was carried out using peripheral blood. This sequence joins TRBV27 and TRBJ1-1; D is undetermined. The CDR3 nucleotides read TGTGCCAGCAGTTTTGCAGGGAACACTGAAGCTTTCTTT. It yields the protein CASSFAGNTEAFF.